This record looks at one T cell receptor beta chain sequence and its context. Antigen unknown. Trimming pared 4 bases from V and 6 bases from J, leaving 25 bases between. Germline-derived CDR1 and CDR2 are MGHRA and YSYEKL. This CDR3 is 17 amino acids long. Regions amplified from RNA transcripts were the TCR beta CDR3 regions. During a first-round RT-PCR of the TCR CDR3, the HTBI primer set was used. TCRdb used MiXCR to reprocess the multiplex PCR reads, holding one entry per CDR3 protein. Seen here are about 360,000 distinct CDR3 sequences, about 12% observed once, and the top ten hold 9.2%. This specimen comes from a study of T cells in Graves' hyperthyroidism and ophthalmopathy. General observations from the study: Classification by a 13 V-J model distinguished ophthalmopathy from stable hyperthyroidism.

The sample comprised blood. The TCR was taken from a woman aged 18-29 years with Graves' hyperthyroidism. V and J are TRBV4-1 and TRBJ2-7; perhaps D is TRBD1 or TRBD2 (5 bases each). The CDR3 nucleotides read TGCGCCAGCAGCCTCCGAAGGGGCCTAGCCCCCTTAGCCGAGCAGTACTTC. Residues: CASSLRRGLAPLAEQYF.